This TCR beta chain was identified in a study of T cell responses to AZD1222 COVID-19 vaccine. Study conclusions and caveats: The donor group comprised mostly white British people and more females; the analysis possibly underestimated clonal diversity. It was only a handful of AZD1222 recipients who were seropositive at baseline.

A word on this clone: Its antigen is unknown.

The method was immunoSEQ multiplex PCR; TCRdb's version includes in-frame clones alone and lacks a portion of them. This sample has 70,000 to 75,000 clones; 87% occur once, and the top ten carry 1.3%. The CDR3 runs 16 residues. CDR1 and CDR2 from the germline V gene are LNHDA and SQIVND (reference sequence). Trimming removed 1 base from V and 6 bases from J; junction bases left unmatched: 2. Sequences were derived from peripheral blood, sampled 28 days after the second AZD1222 dose. This clonotype originated in an adult who received the AZD1222 COVID-19 vaccine. The rearrangement uses TRBV19 and TRBJ2-1; 14 positions match TRBD2. CDR3 protein: CASSIVGLAGANEQFF. CDR3 coding DNA: TGTGCCAGTAGTATAGTGGGACTAGCGGGAGCCAATGAGCAGTTCTTC.